The clone carrying this T cell receptor beta chain showed up just a few times. Germline assignment: CDR1 LNHDA and CDR2 SQIVND (reference sequence). With 5 bases removed from V and 6 bases from J, the gap between germline ends came to 5 bases. The CDR3 spans 11 residues. This entry belongs to a study of Ad26.COV2.S vaccination and SARS-CoV-2 variants. Study information: Intramuscular Ad26.COV2.S at 5x10^10 or 1x10^11 viral particles.

Data came from immunoSEQ multiplex PCR; TCRdb stores just in-frame clones and leaves some out. The data show fewer than 400,000 clones, with roughly nine tenths seen just once and about 5.4% held by the top ten. Treatment denoted: around 19 received Ad26.COV2.S at low or high dose, single or two shots; 5 received placebo; per-sample allocation not given. Sample collection was performed on day 63 after the first vaccine or placebo injection. The sequenced sample was peripheral blood, obtained in a trial of Ad26.COV2.S vaccine versus placebo. The gene calls are TRBV19 and TRBJ1-5; D uncertain. The receptor was isolated from a person aged 18-60 years who received the Ad26.COV2.S COVID-19 vaccine or a placebo. For the CDR3, the DNA is TGTGCCAGTAGTGGCGTTCAGCCCCAGCATTTT. Residues: CASSGVQPQHF. Variable domain in full (rest from reference TRBV19 and TRBJ1-5): DGGITQSPKYLFRKEGQNVTLSCEQNLNHDAMYWYRQDPGQGLRLIYYSQIVNDFQKGDIAEGYSVSREKKESFPLTVTSAQKNPTAFYLCASSGVQPQHFGDGTRLSIL.